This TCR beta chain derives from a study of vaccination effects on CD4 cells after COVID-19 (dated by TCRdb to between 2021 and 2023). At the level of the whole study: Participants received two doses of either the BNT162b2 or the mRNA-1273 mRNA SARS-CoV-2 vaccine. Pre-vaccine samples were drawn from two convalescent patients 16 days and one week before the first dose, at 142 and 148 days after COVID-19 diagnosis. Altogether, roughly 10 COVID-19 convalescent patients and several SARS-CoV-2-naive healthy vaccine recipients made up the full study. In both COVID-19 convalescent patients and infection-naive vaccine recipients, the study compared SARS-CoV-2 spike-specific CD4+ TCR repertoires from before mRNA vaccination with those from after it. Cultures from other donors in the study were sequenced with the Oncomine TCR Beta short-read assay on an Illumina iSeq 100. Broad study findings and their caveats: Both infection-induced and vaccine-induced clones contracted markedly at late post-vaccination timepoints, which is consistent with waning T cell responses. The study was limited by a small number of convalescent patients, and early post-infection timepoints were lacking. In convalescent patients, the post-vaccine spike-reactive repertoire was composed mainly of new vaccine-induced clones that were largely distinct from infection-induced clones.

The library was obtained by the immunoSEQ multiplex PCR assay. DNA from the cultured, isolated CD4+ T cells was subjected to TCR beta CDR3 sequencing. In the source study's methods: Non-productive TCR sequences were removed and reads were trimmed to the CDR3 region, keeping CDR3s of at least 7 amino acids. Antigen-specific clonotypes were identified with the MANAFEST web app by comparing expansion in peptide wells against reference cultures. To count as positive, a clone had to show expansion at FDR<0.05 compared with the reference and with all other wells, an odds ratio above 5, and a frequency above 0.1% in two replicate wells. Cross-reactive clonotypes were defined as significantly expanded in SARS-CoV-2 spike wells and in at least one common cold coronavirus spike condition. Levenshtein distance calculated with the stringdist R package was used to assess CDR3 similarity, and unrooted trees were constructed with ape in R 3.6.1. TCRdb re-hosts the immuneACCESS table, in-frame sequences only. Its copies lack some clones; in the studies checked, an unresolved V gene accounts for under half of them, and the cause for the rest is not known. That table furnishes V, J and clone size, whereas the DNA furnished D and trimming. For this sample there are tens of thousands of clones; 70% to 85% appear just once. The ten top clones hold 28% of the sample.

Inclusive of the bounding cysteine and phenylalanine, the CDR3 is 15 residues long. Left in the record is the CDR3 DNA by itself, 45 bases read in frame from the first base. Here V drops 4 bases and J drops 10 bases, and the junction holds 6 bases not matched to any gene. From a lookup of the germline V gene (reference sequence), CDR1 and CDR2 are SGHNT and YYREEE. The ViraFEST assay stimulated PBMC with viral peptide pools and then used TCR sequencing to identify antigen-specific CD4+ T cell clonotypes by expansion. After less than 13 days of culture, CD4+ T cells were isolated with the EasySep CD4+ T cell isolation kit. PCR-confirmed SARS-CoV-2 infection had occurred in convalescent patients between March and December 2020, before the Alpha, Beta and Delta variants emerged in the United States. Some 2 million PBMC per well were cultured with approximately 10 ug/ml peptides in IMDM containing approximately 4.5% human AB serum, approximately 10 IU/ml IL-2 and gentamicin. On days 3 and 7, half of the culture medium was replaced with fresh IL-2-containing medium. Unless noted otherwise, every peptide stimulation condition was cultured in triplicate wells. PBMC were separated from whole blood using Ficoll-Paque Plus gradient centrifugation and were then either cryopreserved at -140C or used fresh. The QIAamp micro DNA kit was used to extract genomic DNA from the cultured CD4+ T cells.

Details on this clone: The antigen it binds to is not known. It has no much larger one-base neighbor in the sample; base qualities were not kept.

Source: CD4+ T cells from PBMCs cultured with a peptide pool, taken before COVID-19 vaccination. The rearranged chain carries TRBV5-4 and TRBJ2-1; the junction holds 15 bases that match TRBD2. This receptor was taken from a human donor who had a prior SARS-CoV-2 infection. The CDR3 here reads CASSRTSGRASEQFF. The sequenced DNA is TGTGCCAGCAGCAGGACTAGCGGGAGGGCCTCGGAGCAGTTCTTC.